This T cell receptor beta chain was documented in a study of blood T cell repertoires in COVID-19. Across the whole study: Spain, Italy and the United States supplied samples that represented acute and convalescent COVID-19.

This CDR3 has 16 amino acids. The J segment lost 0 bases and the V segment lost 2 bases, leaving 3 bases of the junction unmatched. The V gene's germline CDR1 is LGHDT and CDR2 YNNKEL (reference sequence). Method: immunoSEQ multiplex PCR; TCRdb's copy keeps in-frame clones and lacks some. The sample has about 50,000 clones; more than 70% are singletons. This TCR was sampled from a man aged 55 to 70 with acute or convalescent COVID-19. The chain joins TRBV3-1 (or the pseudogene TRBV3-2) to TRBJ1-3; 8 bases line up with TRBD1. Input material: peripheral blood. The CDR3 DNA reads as TGTGCCAGCAGCCAACTGGGGACAGGCTCTGGAAACACCATATATTTT. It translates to CASSQLGTGSGNTIYF.